This T cell receptor beta chain was observed in a study of T cell responses to AZD1222 COVID-19 vaccine. Study conclusions and caveats: There were vaccine-associated CD4 TCRs across spike, dominant at 160-218 and 743-854. Recipients of two AZD1222 doses showed rising Spike-specific TCR breadth and depth.

This clone was observed a single time. No antigen is known for it. This CDR3 region has 13 residues. Germline CDR1 is LNHDA and CDR2 is SQIVND (reference sequence). Using immunoSEQ multiplex PCR, the repertoire was profiled, and TCRdb retains in-frame clones only, with some absent. The data hold over 150,000 clones, with under 95% observed a single time. The sequence came from an adult who received the AZD1222 COVID-19 vaccine. V is TRBV19 and J is TRBJ1-1, with 11 bases matching TRBD1. This specimen was peripheral blood, taken 28 days after the second AZD1222 dose. CDR3 coding DNA: TGTGCTAGTGGGACAGGGGGATTCACTGAAGCTTTCTTT. This gives the protein CASGTGGFTEAFF. The whole variable domain, filled in from reference TRBV19 and TRBJ1-1, reads DGGITQSPKYLFRKEGQNVTLSCEQNLNHDAMYWYRQDPGQGLRLIYYSQIVNDFQKGDIAEGYSVSREKKESFPLTVTSAQKNPTAFYLCASGTGGFTEAFFGQGTRLTVV.